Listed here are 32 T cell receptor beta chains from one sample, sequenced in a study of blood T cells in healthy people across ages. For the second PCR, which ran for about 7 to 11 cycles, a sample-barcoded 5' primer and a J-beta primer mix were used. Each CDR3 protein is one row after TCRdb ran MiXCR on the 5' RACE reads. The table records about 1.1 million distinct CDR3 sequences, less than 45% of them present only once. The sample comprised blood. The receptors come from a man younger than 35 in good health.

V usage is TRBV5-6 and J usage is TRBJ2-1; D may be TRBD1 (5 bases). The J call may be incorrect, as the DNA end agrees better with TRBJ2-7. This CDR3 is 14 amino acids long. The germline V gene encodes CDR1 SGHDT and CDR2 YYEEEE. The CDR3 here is CASSKGLSYNEQYF. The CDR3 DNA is TGTGCCAGCAGTAAGGGGTTATCCTACAATGAGCAGTACTTC.

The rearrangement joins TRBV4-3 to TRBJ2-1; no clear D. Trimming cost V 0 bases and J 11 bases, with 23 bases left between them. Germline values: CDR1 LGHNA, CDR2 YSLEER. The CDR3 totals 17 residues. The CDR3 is CASSQDPPLGSARKQFF. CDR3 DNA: TGCGCCAGCAGCCAAGATCCCCCCTTAGGTTCGGCTAGGAAGCAGTTCTTC.

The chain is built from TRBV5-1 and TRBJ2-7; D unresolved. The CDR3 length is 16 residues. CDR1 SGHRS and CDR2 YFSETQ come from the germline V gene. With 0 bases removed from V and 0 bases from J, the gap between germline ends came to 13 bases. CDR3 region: CASSLGPTDISYEQYF. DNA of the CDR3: TGCGCCAGCAGCTTGGGCCCAACAGACATCTCCTACGAGCAGTACTTC.

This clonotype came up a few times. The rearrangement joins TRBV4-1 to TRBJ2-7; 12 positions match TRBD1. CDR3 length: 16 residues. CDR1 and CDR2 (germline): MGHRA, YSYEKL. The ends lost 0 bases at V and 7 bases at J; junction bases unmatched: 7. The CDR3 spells CASSQEGTGGLNEQYF. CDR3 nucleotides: TGCGCCAGCAGCCAAGAAGGGACAGGGGGCTTGAATGAGCAGTACTTC.

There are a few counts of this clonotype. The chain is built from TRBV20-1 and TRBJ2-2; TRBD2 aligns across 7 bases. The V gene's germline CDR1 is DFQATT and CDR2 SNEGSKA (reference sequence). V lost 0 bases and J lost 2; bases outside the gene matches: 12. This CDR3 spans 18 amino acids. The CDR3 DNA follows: TGCAGTGCTAGAGATCGGCTAGCGGAGAACCTCAACACCGGGGAGCTGTTTTTT. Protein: CSARDRLAENLNTGELFF.

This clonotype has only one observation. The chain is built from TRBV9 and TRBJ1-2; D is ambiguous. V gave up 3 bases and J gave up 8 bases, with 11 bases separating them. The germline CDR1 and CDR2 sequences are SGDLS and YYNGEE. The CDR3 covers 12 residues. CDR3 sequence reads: CASSAGMLGYTF. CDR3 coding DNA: TGTGCCAGCAGCGCAGGAATGTTAGGCTACACCTTC.

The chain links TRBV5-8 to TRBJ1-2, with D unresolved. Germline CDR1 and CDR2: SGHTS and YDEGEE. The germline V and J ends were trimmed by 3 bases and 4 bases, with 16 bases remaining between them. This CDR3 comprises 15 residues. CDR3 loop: CASSSPGILGYGYTF. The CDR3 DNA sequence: TGTGCCAGCAGCTCCCCGGGCATTTTAGGCTATGGCTACACCTTC.

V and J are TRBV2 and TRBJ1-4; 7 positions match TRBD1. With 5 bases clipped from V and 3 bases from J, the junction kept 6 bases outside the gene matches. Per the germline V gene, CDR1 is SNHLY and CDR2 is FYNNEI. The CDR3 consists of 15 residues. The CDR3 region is CASSPTGVPNEKLFF. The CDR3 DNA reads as TGTGCCAGCAGTCCTACAGGGGTTCCTAATGAAAAACTGTTTTTT. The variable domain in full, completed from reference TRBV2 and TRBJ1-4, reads EPEVTQTPSHQVTQMGQEVILRCVPISNHLYFYWYRQILGQKVEFLVSFYNNEISEKSEIFDDQFSVERPDGSNFTLKIRSTKLEDSAMYFCASSPTGVPNEKLFFGSGTQLSVL.

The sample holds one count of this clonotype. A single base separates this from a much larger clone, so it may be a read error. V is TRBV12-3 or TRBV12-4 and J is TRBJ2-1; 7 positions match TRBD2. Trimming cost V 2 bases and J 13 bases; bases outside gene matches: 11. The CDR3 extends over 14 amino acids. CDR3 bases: TGTGCCAGCAGTTTAACTAGCGCCCAAGAGACCCAGTTCTTC. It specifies CASSLTSAQETQFF.

CDR3 amino acids: CASSVERGSGNTIYF. The CDR3 bases are TGTGCCAGCAGCGTAGAAAGGGGCTCTGGAAACACCATATATTTT. The gene calls are TRBV9 and TRBJ1-3; a weak D match, TRBD1 (5 bases). V lost 0 bases to trimming and J lost 0 bases, with 7 bases between them. CDR3 length: 15 residues. CDR1 and CDR2 (germline): SGDLS, YYNGEE.

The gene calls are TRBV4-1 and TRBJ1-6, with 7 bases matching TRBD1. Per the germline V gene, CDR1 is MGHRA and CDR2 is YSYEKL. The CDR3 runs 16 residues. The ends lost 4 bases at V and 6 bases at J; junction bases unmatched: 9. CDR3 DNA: TGCGCCAGCAGCCTTCTCCCCGGGACAGCTAATTCACCCCTCCACTTT. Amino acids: CASSLLPGTANSPLHF.

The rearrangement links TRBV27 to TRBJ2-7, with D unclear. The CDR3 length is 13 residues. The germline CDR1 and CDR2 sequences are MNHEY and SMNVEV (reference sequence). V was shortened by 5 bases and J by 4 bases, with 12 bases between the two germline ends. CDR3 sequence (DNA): TGTGCCAGCAGTAAGTCGGACGTGTACGAGCAGTACTTC. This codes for CASSKSDVYEQYF.

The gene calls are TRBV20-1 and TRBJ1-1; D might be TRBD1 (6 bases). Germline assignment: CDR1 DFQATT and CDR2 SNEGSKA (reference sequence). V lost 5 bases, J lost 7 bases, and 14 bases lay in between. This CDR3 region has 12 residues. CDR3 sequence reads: CSAPPDSLEAFF. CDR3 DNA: TGCAGTGCTCCGCCGGACAGCCTTGAAGCTTTCTTT.

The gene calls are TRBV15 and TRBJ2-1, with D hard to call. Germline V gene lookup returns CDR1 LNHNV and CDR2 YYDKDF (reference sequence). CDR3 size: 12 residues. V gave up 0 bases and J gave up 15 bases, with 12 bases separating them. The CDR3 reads CATSRDWSYVFF. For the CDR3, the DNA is TGTGCCACCAGCAGAGATTGGAGCTATGTGTTCTTC.

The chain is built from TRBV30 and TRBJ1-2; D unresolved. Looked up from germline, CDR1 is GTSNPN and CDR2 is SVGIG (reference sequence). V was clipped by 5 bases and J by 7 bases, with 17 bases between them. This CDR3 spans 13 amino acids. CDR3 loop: CAWETGEGGGYTF. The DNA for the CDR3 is TGTGCCTGGGAGACGGGTGAAGGTGGTGGCTACACCTTC. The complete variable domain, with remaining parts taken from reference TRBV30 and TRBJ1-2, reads SQTIHQWPATLVQPVGSPLSLECTVEGTSNPNLYWYRQAAGRGLQLLFYSVGIGQISSEVPQNLSASRPQDRQFILSSKKLLLSDSGFYLCAWETGEGGGYTFGSGTRLTVV.

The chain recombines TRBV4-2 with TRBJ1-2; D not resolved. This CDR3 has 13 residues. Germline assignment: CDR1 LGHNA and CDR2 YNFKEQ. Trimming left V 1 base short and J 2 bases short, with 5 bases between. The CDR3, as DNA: TGTGCCAGCAGCCAAGGGATGAACTATGGCTACACCTTC. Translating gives CASSQGMNYGYTF.

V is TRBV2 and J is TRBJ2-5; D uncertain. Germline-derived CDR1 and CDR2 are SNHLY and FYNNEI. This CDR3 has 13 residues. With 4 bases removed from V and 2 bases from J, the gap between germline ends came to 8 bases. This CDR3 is CASSVNQQETQYF. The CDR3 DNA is TGTGCCAGCAGTGTGAACCAACAAGAGACCCAGTACTTC.

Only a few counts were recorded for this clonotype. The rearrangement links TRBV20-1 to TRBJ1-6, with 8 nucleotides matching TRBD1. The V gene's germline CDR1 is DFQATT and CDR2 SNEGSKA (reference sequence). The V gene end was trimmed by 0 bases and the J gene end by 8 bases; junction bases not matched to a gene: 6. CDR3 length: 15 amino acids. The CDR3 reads CSARDQGTGDSPLHF. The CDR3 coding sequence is TGCAGTGCTAGAGATCAAGGGACAGGAGATTCACCCCTCCACTTT.

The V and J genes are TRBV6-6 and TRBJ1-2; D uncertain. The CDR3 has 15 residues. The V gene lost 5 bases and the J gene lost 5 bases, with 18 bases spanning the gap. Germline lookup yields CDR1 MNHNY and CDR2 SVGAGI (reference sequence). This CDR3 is CASSLDGTRPYGYTF. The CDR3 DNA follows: TGTGCCAGCAGTCTCGACGGAACCCGACCATATGGCTACACCTTC.

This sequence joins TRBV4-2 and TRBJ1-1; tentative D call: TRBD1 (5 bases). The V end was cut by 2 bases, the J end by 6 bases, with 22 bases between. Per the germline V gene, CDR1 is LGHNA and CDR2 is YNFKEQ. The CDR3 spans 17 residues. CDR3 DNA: TGTGCCAGCAGCCAATCACCCATTAGGGGAGGGGCAGCTGAAGCTTTCTTT. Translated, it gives CASSQSPIRGGAAEAFF.

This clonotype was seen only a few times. The CDR3 DNA reads TGTGCCACCATCCCGCCTAATAGGATTAGCTCCTACAATGAGCAGTTCTTC. This gives the protein CATIPPNRISSYNEQFF. This chain connects TRBV28 to TRBJ2-1, with no clear D. Germline CDR1 MDHEN, CDR2 SYDVKM. This CDR3 comprises 17 residues. Trimming pared 10 bases from V and 0 bases from J, leaving 22 bases between.

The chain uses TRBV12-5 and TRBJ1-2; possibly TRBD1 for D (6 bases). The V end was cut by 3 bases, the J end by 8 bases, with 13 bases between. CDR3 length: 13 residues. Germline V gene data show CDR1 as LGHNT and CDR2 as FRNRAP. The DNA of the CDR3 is TGTGCTAGTGGTTTTTCAAACAGGGACGGCTACACCTTC. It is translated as CASGFSNRDGYTF.

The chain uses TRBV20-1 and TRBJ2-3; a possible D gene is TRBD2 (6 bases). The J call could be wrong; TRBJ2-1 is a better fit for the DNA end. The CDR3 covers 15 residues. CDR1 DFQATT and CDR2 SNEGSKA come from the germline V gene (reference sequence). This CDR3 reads CSAREPGVNHYEQFF. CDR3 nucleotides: TGCAGTGCTAGAGAGCCGGGGGTGAATCACTATGAGCAGTTCTTC.

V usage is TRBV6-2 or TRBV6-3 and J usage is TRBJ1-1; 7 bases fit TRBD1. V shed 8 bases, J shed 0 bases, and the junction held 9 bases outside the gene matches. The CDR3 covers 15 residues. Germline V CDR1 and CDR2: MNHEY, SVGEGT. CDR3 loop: CASLQGGRLNTEAFF. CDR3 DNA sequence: TGTGCCAGCCTCCAAGGGGGCAGATTGAACACTGAAGCTTTCTTT.

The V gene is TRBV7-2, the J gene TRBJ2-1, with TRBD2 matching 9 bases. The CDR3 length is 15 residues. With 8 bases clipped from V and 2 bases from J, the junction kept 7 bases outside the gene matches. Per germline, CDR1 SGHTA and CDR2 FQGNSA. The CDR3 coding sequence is TGTGCCAGCCAATATGCGGGGGGGACCTACAATGAGCAGTTCTTC. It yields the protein CASQYAGGTYNEQFF.

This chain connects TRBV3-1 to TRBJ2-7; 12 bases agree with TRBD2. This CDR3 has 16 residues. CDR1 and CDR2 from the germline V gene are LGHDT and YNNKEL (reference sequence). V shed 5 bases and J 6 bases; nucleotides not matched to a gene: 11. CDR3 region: CASSYGLTSGRGEQYF. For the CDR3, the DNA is TGTGCCAGCAGCTACGGTTTGACTAGCGGGAGAGGCGAGCAGTACTTC.

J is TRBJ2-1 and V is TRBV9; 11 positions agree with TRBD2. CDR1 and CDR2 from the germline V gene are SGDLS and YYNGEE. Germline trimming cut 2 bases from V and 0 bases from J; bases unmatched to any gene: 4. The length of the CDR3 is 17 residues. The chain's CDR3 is CASSVLAGGSSYNEQFF. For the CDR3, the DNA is TGTGCCAGCAGCGTTTTAGCGGGAGGGAGCTCCTACAATGAGCAGTTCTTC.

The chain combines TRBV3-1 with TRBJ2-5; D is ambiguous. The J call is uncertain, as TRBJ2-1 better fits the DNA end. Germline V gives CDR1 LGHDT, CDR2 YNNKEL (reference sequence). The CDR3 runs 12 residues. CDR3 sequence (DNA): TGTGCCAGCAGCCAAGTGCAAGAGACCCAGTTCTTC. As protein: CASSQVQETQFF.

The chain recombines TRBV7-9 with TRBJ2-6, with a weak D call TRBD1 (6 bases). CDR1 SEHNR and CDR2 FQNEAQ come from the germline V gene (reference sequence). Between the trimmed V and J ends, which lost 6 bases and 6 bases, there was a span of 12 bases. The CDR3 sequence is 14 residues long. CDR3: CASRFRDKANVLTF. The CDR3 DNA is TGTGCCAGCAGATTCCGGGACAAGGCCAACGTCCTGACTTTC.

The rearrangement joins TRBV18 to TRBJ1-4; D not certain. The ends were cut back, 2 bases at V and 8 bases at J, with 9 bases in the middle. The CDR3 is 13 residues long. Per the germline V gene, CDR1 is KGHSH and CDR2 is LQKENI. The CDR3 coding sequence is TGTGCCAGCTCACCATGGGGAGCAGAAAAACTGTTTTTT. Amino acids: CASSPWGAEKLFF. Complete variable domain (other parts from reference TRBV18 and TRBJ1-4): NAGVMQNPRHLVRRRGQEARLRCSPMKGHSHVYWYRQLPEEGLKFMVYLQKENIIDESGMPKERFSAEFPKEGPSILRIQQVVRGDSAAYFCASSPWGAEKLFFGSGTQLSVL.

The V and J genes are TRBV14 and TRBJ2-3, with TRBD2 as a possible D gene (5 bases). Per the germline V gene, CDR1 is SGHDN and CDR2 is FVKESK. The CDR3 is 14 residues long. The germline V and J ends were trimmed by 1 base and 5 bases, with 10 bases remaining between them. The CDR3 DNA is TGTGCCAGCAGCCAAGGGTGGGAGCAAGATACGCAGTATTTT. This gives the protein CASSQGWEQDTQYF. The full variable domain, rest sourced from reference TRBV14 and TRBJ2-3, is EAGVTQFPSHSVIEKGQTVTLRCDPISGHDNLYWYRRVMGKEIKFLLHFVKESKQDESGMPNNRFLAERTGGTYSTLKVQPAELEDSGVYFCASSQGWEQDTQYFGPGTRLTVL.

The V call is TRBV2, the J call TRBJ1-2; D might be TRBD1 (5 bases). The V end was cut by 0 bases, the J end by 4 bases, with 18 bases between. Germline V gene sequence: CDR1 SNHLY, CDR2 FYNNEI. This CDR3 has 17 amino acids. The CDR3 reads CASSEAGPHRAFYGYTF. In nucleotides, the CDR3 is TGTGCCAGCAGTGAAGCGGGACCCCACAGAGCCTTCTATGGCTACACCTTC.